The 9 T cell receptor beta chains below come from one sample, sequenced in a study of coeliac disease. Method: immunoSEQ multiplex PCR; TCRdb's copy keeps in-frame clones and lacks some. The sample lists about 6,500 clones; around 62% were seen once. What was sequenced was lymphocytes from the gut lamina propria. These receptors originate from a man aged 60 to 75 with celiac disease on a gluten-free diet.

The CDR3 coding sequence is TGTGCCAGCAGCGTGACAGGGGGGGTGGCGGAAAAACTGTTTTTT. It specifies CASSVTGGVAEKLFF. The gene calls are TRBV7-2 and TRBJ1-4; 9 positions match TRBD1. The junction had 9 bases not matched to a gene; V was cut back by 5 bases and J by 8 bases. CDR3 length: 15 amino acids. CDR1 is SGHTA and CDR2 is FQGNSA in the germline V gene. Variable domain in full (rest from reference TRBV7-2 and TRBJ1-4): GAGVSQSPSNKVTEKGKDVELRCDPISGHTALYWYRQSLGQGLEFLIYFQGNSAPDKSGLPSDRFSAERTGGSVSTLTIQRTQQEDSAVYLCASSVTGGVAEKLFFGSGTQLSVL.

This clone showed up just once. This chain joins TRBV6-5 and TRBJ2-6, with a possible D match to TRBD2 (5 bases). The ends were cut back, 7 bases at V and 1 base at J, with 11 bases in the middle. CDR1 and CDR2 from the germline V gene are MNHEY and SVGAGI. This CDR3 region has 15 residues. The CDR3 coding sequence is TGTGCCAGCATAGGACTTTCTTCTGGGGCCAACGTCCTGACTTTC. It encodes CASIGLSSGANVLTF.

V usage is TRBV29-1 and J usage is TRBJ2-1, with D possibly matching TRBD1 (5 bases). This CDR3 contains 15 residues. The V and J ends lost 4 bases and 1 base respectively, with 14 bases between them. Germline V CDR1 and CDR2: SQVTM, ANQGSEA. CDR3 in amino acids: CSVGRGVESYNEQFF. The CDR3 DNA is TGCAGCGTTGGAAGGGGCGTAGAATCCTACAATGAGCAGTTCTTC.

This chain connects TRBV6-1 to TRBJ1-1, with D unresolved. Germline V gene data show CDR1 as MNHNS and CDR2 as SASEGT. CDR3 size: 12 residues. V shed 1 base and J shed 5 bases, with 5 bases lying between them. The CDR3 DNA sequence: TGTGCCAGCAGTGAAGGAGGGACTGAAGCTTTCTTT. Its translation is CASSEGGTEAFF.

This chain's CDR3 is CASSFAGTGRNIQYF. DNA of the CDR3: TGTGCCAGCAGCTTTGCCGGGACAGGGAGAAACATTCAGTACTTC. This rearrangement joins TRBV7-2 to TRBJ2-4; TRBD1 aligns across 9 bases. The V gene end was trimmed by 3 bases and the J gene end by 6 bases; junction bases not matched to a gene: 6. CDR3 length: 15 residues. Germline V lookup: CDR1 SGHTA, CDR2 FQGNSA.

This clone showed up just a few times. The V call is TRBV18, the J call TRBJ1-3; perhaps TRBD1 as D (5 bases). Germline CDR1 KGHSH, CDR2 LQKENI. The CDR3 has 15 amino acids. The V gene lost 3 bases and the J gene lost 1 base, with 10 bases spanning the gap. The CDR3 protein is CASSPLGGSGNTIYF. CDR3 in DNA: TGTGCCAGCTCACCCCTTGGGGGGTCTGGAAACACCATATATTTT.

V is TRBV7-2 and J is TRBJ1-3; 7 bases align to TRBD1. The germline V gene has CDR1 SGHTA and CDR2 FQGNSA. The V segment lost 3 bases and the J segment 4 bases; nucleotides outside the gene matches: 9. The CDR3 length is 16 residues. This CDR3 reads CASSFQGGWVGNTIYF. The CDR3 bases are TGTGCCAGCAGCTTTCAAGGGGGCTGGGTGGGAAACACCATATATTTT.

The V gene is TRBV14, the J gene TRBJ1-2; D is perhaps TRBD1 (6 bases). CDR3 length: 16 residues. Trimming removed 1 base at V and 0 bases at J, with 12 bases between. CDR1 and CDR2 from the germline V gene are SGHDN and FVKESK. The CDR3 protein is CASSQVLGGPNYGYTF. The CDR3 DNA follows: TGTGCCAGCAGCCAAGTACTCGGGGGGCCTAACTATGGCTACACCTTC.

The rearrangement joins TRBV6-6 to TRBJ1-2; no clear D. CDR3 length equals 13 residues. Germline CDR1 and CDR2: MNHNY and SVGAGI (reference sequence). The V gene lost 0 bases and the J gene lost 7 bases, with 9 bases spanning the gap. The CDR3 reads CASSYSRASGYTF. The CDR3 DNA sequence: TGTGCCAGCAGTTACTCGAGGGCCTCTGGCTACACCTTC.